Listed here are 27 T cell receptor beta chains from one sample, sequenced in a study of T cell changes during pregnancy in multiple sclerosis. Generated by immunoSEQ multiplex PCR, the TCRdb table keeps only in-frame clones and is missing some. The sample lists tens of thousands of clones, under 90% occurring once. This material consisted of peripheral blood, taken after pregnancy. The receptor source for this set is a female donor in good health, enrolled as a control in a pregnancy study.

The chain couples TRBV30 to TRBJ1-5; possible D gene TRBD1, 5 bases. CDR1 GTSNPN and CDR2 SVGIG come from the germline V gene (reference sequence). Trimming stripped 5 bases from V and 7 bases from J, with 12 bases between. The CDR3 sequence is 12 residues long. The CDR3 coding sequence is TGTGCCTGGGACAGCCTAAACCAGCCCCAGCATTTT. Translation gives CAWDSLNQPQHF.

V usage is TRBV6-5 and J usage is TRBJ1-2; D possibly corresponds to TRBD1 (5 bases). The CDR3 contains 14 residues. With 0 bases removed from V and 10 bases from J, the gap between germline ends came to 15 bases. The germline V gene encodes CDR1 MNHEY and CDR2 SVGAGI. This chain's CDR3 is CASSYSGTGDIYTF. DNA of the CDR3: TGTGCCAGCAGTTACTCGGGAACAGGTGATATCTACACCTTC.

This sequence joins TRBV7-8 and TRBJ2-7; D gene ambiguous. Germline V gives CDR1 SGHVS, CDR2 FQNEAQ. V lost 0 bases, J lost 6 bases, and 15 bases lay in between. The CDR3 sequence is 15 residues long. CDR3 coding DNA: TGTGCCAGCAGCTTAGCGCGGCTCTCCCTCGTCGAGCAGTACTTC. This encodes CASSLARLSLVEQYF.

The gene calls are TRBV7-2 and TRBJ2-4, with D tentatively TRBD2 (6 bases). The CDR3 has 14 residues. Germline V gene lookup returns CDR1 SGHTA and CDR2 FQGNSA. V was clipped by 5 bases and J by 9 bases, with 17 bases between them. The CDR3 DNA is TGTGCCAGCAGCCTCGTACGGGGGAACGGCATTCAGTACTTC. As protein: CASSLVRGNGIQYF.

The table lists this clone with a count of one. This sample includes further DNA sequences coding for the same CDR3. The rearrangement links TRBV4-3 to TRBJ2-2, with TRBD2 identical over 12 bases. CDR1 LGHNA and CDR2 YSLEER come from the germline V gene. The CDR3 has 16 residues. With V trimmed by 2 bases and J by 5 bases, 3 bases remained unmatched. As DNA, the CDR3 is TGCGCCAGCAGCCAACCAACTAGCGGGGGGACCGGGGAGCTGTTTTTT. This sequence encodes CASSQPTSGGTGELFF.

In this sample, this clone turned up a few times. The chain combines TRBV30 with TRBJ1-1; tentative D call: TRBD1 (5 bases). Looked up from germline, CDR1 is GTSNPN and CDR2 is SVGIG (reference sequence). V lost 0 bases, J lost 3 bases, and 8 bases lay in between. The CDR3 is made up of 13 amino acids. As DNA, the CDR3 is TGTGCCTGGAGTGTGGGGCAATACACTGAAGCTTTCTTT. Translating gives CAWSVGQYTEAFF.

This chain links TRBV19 with TRBJ1-1; possibly TRBD1 for D (5 bases). The CDR3 has 20 residues. V lost 1 base, J lost 7 bases, and 31 bases lay in between. The germline gives CDR1 LNHDA, CDR2 SQIVND (reference sequence). The CDR3 reads CASSIGGRVRPHSRDFEAFF. The CDR3 bases are TGTGCCAGTAGTATAGGGGGCAGGGTGAGACCGCACTCTAGAGATTTTGAAGCTTTCTTT.

The chain uses TRBV2 and TRBJ1-5, with 10 positions matching TRBD1. The J segment lost 4 bases and the V segment lost 9 bases, leaving 6 bases of the junction unmatched. Looked up from germline, CDR1 is SNHLY and CDR2 is FYNNEI. The CDR3 contains 14 residues. CDR3 amino acids: CASLLDRGNQPQHF. The CDR3 DNA sequence: TGTGCCAGTCTATTGGACAGGGGGAATCAGCCCCAGCATTTT.

The V call is TRBV15, the J call TRBJ2-1; 11 nucleotides agree with TRBD2. Germline V gene data show CDR1 as LNHNV and CDR2 as YYDKDF (reference sequence). With V trimmed by 0 bases and J by 5 bases, 3 bases remained unmatched. The CDR3 sequence is 16 residues long. The DNA of the CDR3 is TGTGCCACCAGCAGAGATCTAGCGGGGGGCAACAATGAGCAGTTCTTC. The encoded protein is CATSRDLAGGNNEQFF.

The gene calls are TRBV30 and TRBJ1-3, with a possible D match to TRBD1 (5 bases). V was clipped by 0 bases and J by 6 bases, with 9 bases between them. The CDR3 extends over 13 amino acids. Germline CDR1 is GTSNPN and CDR2 is SVGIG (reference sequence). Written as DNA, the CDR3 is TGTGCCTGGAGTGTAGGGGTTCAAAACACCATATATTTT. It specifies CAWSVGVQNTIYF.

The V and J genes are TRBV5-5 and TRBJ1-2; TRBD1 matches 7 bases. Per germline, CDR1 SGHKS and CDR2 YYEKEE (reference sequence). With 1 base clipped from V and 8 bases from J, the junction kept 5 bases outside the gene matches. The CDR3 runs to 13 residues. CDR3 sequence: CASSLTGAFGYTF. CDR3 in DNA: TGTGCCAGCAGCTTGACAGGGGCTTTCGGCTACACCTTC.

The V gene is TRBV4-3, the J gene TRBJ1-3; D is unresolved. V lost 1 base and J 0 bases, leaving 13 bases between the germline ends. The CDR3 contains 17 residues. Germline V gene sequence: CDR1 LGHNA, CDR2 YSLEER. CDR3: CASSQVGDRLSGNTIYF. The CDR3 nucleotides are TGCGCCAGCAGCCAAGTCGGAGACCGGCTCTCTGGAAACACCATATATTTT.

The rearrangement links TRBV5-1 to TRBJ2-3; TRBD2 is a possible D gene (6 bases). The length of the CDR3 is 14 residues. Germline V lookup: CDR1 SGHRS, CDR2 YFSETQ. Trimming shortened V by 4 bases and J by 1 base, and 10 bases separated the two germline ends. CDR3 amino acids: CASSAASGTDTQYF. DNA for the CDR3: TGCGCCAGCAGCGCCGCTAGCGGCACAGATACGCAGTATTTT.

The chain couples TRBV9 to TRBJ2-2; 10 positions agree with TRBD2. The germline CDR1 and CDR2 sequences are SGDLS and YYNGEE. J gave up 1 base and V 4 bases, and 4 bases lay outside the gene matches. The CDR3 runs 16 residues. Here the CDR3 DNA reads TGTGCCAGCAGCCCCCTAGCGGGAGAGAACACCGGGGAGCTGTTTTTT. Its protein product is CASSPLAGENTGELFF. The full variable domain, in which reference TRBV9 and TRBJ2-2 provide the parts outside the CDR3, is DSGVTQTPKHLITATGQRVTLRCSPRSGDLSVYWYQQSLDQGLQFLIQYYNGEERAKGNILERFSAQQFPDLHSELNLSSLELGDSALYFCASSPLAGENTGELFFGEGSRLTVL.

The chain joins TRBV30 to TRBJ2-1, with 9 positions matching TRBD2. CDR3 length: 17 amino acids. J gave up 8 bases and V 4 bases, and 18 bases lay outside the gene matches. Looked up from germline, CDR1 is GTSNPN and CDR2 is SVGIG (reference sequence). The CDR3 reads CAWKRERGAWRMDEQFF. DNA for the CDR3: TGTGCCTGGAAGAGAGAGCGGGGGGCCTGGAGGATGGATGAGCAGTTCTTC.

The CDR3 coding sequence is TGTGCCAGCAGTTACTGGAGACAGGGCAGCGAGCAGTACTTC. It encodes CASSYWRQGSEQYF. The V and J genes are TRBV6-5 and TRBJ2-7, with TRBD1 identical over 7 bases. The germline V gene encodes CDR1 MNHEY and CDR2 SVGAGI. The CDR3 consists of 14 residues. Trimming removed 1 base from V and 6 bases from J; junction bases left unmatched: 6.

The chain is built from TRBV6-5 and TRBJ1-6, with TRBD1 matching 8 bases. V was pared by 5 bases and J by 10 bases, with 7 bases of the junction left unmatched. The CDR3 runs 14 residues. Germline-derived CDR1 and CDR2 are MNHEY and SVGAGI. Here the CDR3 DNA reads TGTGCCAGCAGTACTGACAGGGGAGGATCACCCCTCCACTTT. Its protein is CASSTDRGGSPLHF.

The gene calls are TRBV6-5 and TRBJ2-3; the D is unclear. Germline-derived CDR1 and CDR2 are MNHEY and SVGAGI. The CDR3 sequence is 15 residues long. Between the trimmed V and J ends, which lost 7 bases and 0 bases, there was a span of 14 bases. The CDR3 protein is CASTTKAGSTDTQYF. The DNA of the CDR3 is TGTGCCAGCACCACAAAGGCAGGAAGCACAGATACGCAGTATTTT.

This CDR3 reads CASSSPSRGPETQYF. The CDR3 DNA reads TGTGCCAGCAGCTCACCCAGCAGGGGGCCGGAGACCCAGTACTTC. This chain links TRBV13 with TRBJ2-5, with 8 nucleotides matching TRBD1. The CDR3 covers 15 residues. The V segment lost 4 bases and the J segment 5 bases; nucleotides outside the gene matches: 9. Germline V gene sequence: CDR1 PRHDT, CDR2 FYEKMQ (reference sequence).

V and J are TRBV29-1 and TRBJ1-3; 8 positions match TRBD1. The length of the CDR3 is 15 residues. CDR1 is SQVTM, CDR2 ANQGSEA, per germline. V shed 4 bases and J 0 bases; nucleotides not matched to a gene: 5. CDR3 DNA: TGCAGCGTTGGGACAGGGCAGAGCTCTGGAAACACCATATATTTT. Its protein is CSVGTGQSSGNTIYF.

The CDR3, as DNA: TGTGCCAGTAGCATGGGGGAGGGGACTCCCTCTACCACAGATACGCAGTATTTT. Translated: CASSMGEGTPSTTDTQYF. This chain joins TRBV19 and TRBJ2-3; TRBD2 agrees at 7 bases. The CDR3 spans 18 residues. Germline CDR1 is LNHDA and CDR2 is SQIVND (reference sequence). The trim removed 6 bases at V and 2 bases at J, leaving 17 bases unmatched.

The chain couples TRBV6-6 to TRBJ2-5, with D possibly matching TRBD1 (6 bases). V was shortened by 5 bases and J by 5 bases, with 18 bases between the two germline ends. The germline CDR1 and CDR2 sequences are MNHNY and SVGAGI (reference sequence). This CDR3 contains 15 residues. In DNA form, the CDR3 reads TGTGCCAGCAGTGTCTTGGGGGCGGTGTTTGAGACCCAGTACTTC. The encoded protein is CASSVLGAVFETQYF.

The chain is built from TRBV30 and TRBJ1-5; 8 bases line up with TRBD1. CDR1 GTSNPN and CDR2 SVGIG come from the germline V gene (reference sequence). Germline trimming cut 5 bases from V and 4 bases from J; bases unmatched to any gene: 4. CDR3 size: 13 residues. The CDR3 bases are TGTGCCTGGCGAAGGACAGGGAATCAGCCCCAGCATTTT. It yields the protein CAWRRTGNQPQHF.

A few counts support this clone. The chain is built from TRBV5-1 and TRBJ2-3; tentatively, D is TRBD2 (6 bases). V was trimmed by 5 bases and J by 6 bases, leaving 10 bases between them. Germline values: CDR1 SGHRS, CDR2 YFSETQ. The CDR3 is 12 amino acids. CDR3 sequence: CASRLLADTQYF. In nucleotides, the CDR3 is TGCGCCAGCAGACTTCTAGCGGATACGCAGTATTTT.

CDR3 nucleotides: TGTGCCGCAAGGACAGGGGGAACAGAGACCCAGTACTTC. Protein: CAARTGGTETQYF. The V gene is TRBV2, the J gene TRBJ2-5; 10 nucleotides agree with TRBD1. This CDR3 contains 13 residues. The germline V gene has CDR1 SNHLY and CDR2 FYNNEI. The V segment lost 11 bases and the J segment 4 bases; nucleotides outside the gene matches: 7.

This clone was seen only a few times. The V gene is TRBV19, the J gene TRBJ2-7; 11 bases are shared with TRBD1. Looked up from germline, CDR1 is LNHDA and CDR2 is SQIVND (reference sequence). There are 18 residues in the CDR3. Unmatched junction bases numbered 12, after V lost 5 bases and J lost 0 bases. The CDR3 loop reads CASSPPRTGGPHSYEQYF. The CDR3 region has the DNA TGTGCCAGTAGTCCACCGAGGACAGGGGGCCCCCACTCCTACGAGCAGTACTTC.

As to this clone: An end of the junction does not agree with germline; a read error may underlie this. This chain connects TRBV11-3 to TRBJ2-3, with a possible D match to TRBD1 (5 bases). Germline V gene sequence: CDR1 SGHNT, CDR2 YENEEA. The CDR3 has 17 residues. This chain's CDR3 is CASSLEPYRSSTDTQYF. The DNA of the CDR3 is TGTGCCAGCAGCCTAGAACCGTACAGGTCTAGCACAGATACGCAGTATTTT.